This record looks at one T cell receptor beta chain sequence and its context. This clone was recorded a few times. Its specific antigen is unknown. Per-base qualities were not stored, and no clone one base away is much larger. These data come from a study of a mutant IDH1 vaccine in newly diagnosed glioma (dated by TCRdb to the early 2020s). Some background on the complete study: Vaccination was initiated 4-6 weeks after radiotherapy alone, or concurrently with temozolomide cycles in the chemotherapy-containing groups. Peripheral blood was drawn at six visits: V03 (baseline), V05, V07, V10, V12 and V13. The week-35 safety follow-up was designated visit V12, and the week-47 end of study was designated visit V13. Of the roughly 32 patients who were treated, 62.5% were male and about 40% were female, and the mean age was around 40 years. For exploratory analyses, 25 to 30 treated patients had longitudinal TCRB deep sequencing done wherever samples were available. Before enrollment, most patients had been given radiochemotherapy with temozolomide as standard therapy, while the rest had received either radiotherapy alone or temozolomide alone. Overall study outcomes, separate from this receptor: Selection of PBMC samples for TCRB deep sequencing was based on availability. It was noted by the authors that analyses of patient blood samples could not be reproduced owing to sample limitations. Immune responses induced by the vaccine were seen in approximately 93% of patients across multiple MHC alleles. No apparent relationship was observed between pseudoprogression and alterations in the top peripheral T cell clonotypes detected by TCRB sequencing.

Library prep was done by the immunoSEQ multiplex PCR assay. Rearranged TCR beta chain sequences were amplified using the hsTCRB Kit according to the manufacturer's protocol. An Illumina MiSeq was used to sequence the TCRB libraries. In the paper's pipeline: Demultiplexing, trimming and gene mapping were performed with the kit vendor's proprietary platform. TCRdb took this table from immuneACCESS and kept in-frame rearrangements with V and J called. Such tables lack part of the clones; where checked against another copy, unresolved V genes explain under half of the gap, and the rest is unexplained. The V and J calls and the clone size are those of that table, but D and trimming were determined from the DNA. The sample includes tens of thousands of clones, with roughly 80% observed a single time. About 4.9% of the sample belongs to the ten largest clones. CDR1 SGHNT and CDR2 YYREEE were looked up in the germline V gene (reference sequence). The cysteine opens and the phenylalanine closes a CDR3 of 15 amino acids. Just CDR3 DNA is preserved here, 45 bases in frame from base 1. Relative to germline, V is 0 bases shorter and J is 7 bases shorter, with 13 bases between their ends.

What the time point label conveys for this sample: week 35, safety follow-up. A 20-mer mutant IDH1 peptide at 300 micrograms in Montanide made up each vaccine dose, which was injected subcutaneously together with topical imiquimod. Patients were given eight vaccinations, in weeks 1, 3, 5, 7, 11, 15, 19 and 23, which matched visits V03 through V10. All donors had newly diagnosed IDH1-mutant astrocytomas of WHO grade 3 or 4 that showed loss of nuclear ATRX. The samples were drawn from NOA16, a multicentre, single-arm, open-label phase I trial in Germany that tested a mutant IDH1 peptide vaccine in humans for the first time. Genomic DNA for TCRB sequencing was extracted from EDTA blood using the DNeasy Blood and Tissue Kit.

This TCR was sampled from a man aged 40-55 years with glioma. The sequenced sample was PBMCs, obtained from a glioma patient whose treatment included an IDH1 peptide vaccine. Recombination joined TRBV5-4 with TRBJ1-4, with TRBD1 tentatively as D gene (6 bases match). The CDR3 is CASSLDRGLTEKLFF. The bases are TGTGCCAGCAGCTTGGATAGGGGGTTGACTGAAAAACTGTTTTTT.